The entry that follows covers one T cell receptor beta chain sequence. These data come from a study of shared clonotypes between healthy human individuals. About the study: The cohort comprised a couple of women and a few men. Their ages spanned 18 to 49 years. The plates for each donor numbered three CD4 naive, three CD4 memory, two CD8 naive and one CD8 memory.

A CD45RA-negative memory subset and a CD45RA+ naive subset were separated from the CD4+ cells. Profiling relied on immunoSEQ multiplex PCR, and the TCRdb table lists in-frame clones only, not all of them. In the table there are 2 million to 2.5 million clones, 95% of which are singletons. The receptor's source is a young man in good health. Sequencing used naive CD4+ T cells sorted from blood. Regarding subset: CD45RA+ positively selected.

The CDR3 nucleotides read TGTGCCAGCAGCTTGGGGGTGGACTTAATCACAGATACGCAGTATTTT. Translated: CASSLGVDLITDTQYF. V is TRBV11-2 and J is TRBJ2-3; D may match TRBD1 or TRBD2 (5 bases each). From germline, CDR1 is SGHAT and CDR2 FQNNGV. Between the trimmed V and J ends, which lost 3 bases and 2 bases, there was a span of 15 bases. The CDR3 runs 16 residues.